The 6 T cell receptor beta chains given below trace back to one sample, sequenced in a study of identical twins. TCRdb reprocessed the 5' RACE reads via MiXCR and lists one record per CDR3 protein. This sample has 500,000 to 650,000 distinct CDR3 sequences; 20% to 25% occur once, and the top ten carry 0.45% to 0.5%. These data are also associated with another study on yellow fever vaccine responses in identical twins.

Material: CD4+ T cells sorted from blood. These TCRs come from a woman between 18 and 30 years old in good health.

The J gene is TRBJ2-7, the V gene TRBV7-9; D could derive from TRBD1 or TRBD2 (6 bases each). Looked up from germline, CDR1 is SEHNR and CDR2 is FQNEAQ (reference sequence). CDR3 length: 14 amino acids. Between the trimmed V and J ends, which lost 1 base and 3 bases, there was a span of 10 bases. CDR3 DNA sequence: TGTGCCAGCAGCTTAGATGGGGGGCTCTACGAGCAGTACTTC. Translating gives CASSLDGGLYEQYF.

The chain carries TRBV7-8 and TRBJ2-2, with 10 bases that match TRBD1. Germline CDR1 is SGHVS and CDR2 is FQNEAQ. The V gene end was trimmed by 1 base and the J gene end by 5 bases; junction bases not matched to a gene: 4. This CDR3 has 16 amino acids. The CDR3 region is CASSLVWDRGTGELFF. The CDR3 DNA reads as TGTGCCAGCAGCTTAGTCTGGGACAGGGGTACCGGGGAGCTGTTTTTT.

The chain has TRBV20-1 and TRBJ2-3; 7 bases map to TRBD2. CDR3 size: 16 residues. CDR1 and CDR2 (germline): DFQATT, SNEGSKA (reference sequence). Trimming removed 2 bases from V and 6 bases from J; junction bases left unmatched: 14. CDR3 protein: CSARKPGLQALDTQYF. The CDR3 nucleotides are TGCAGTGCTAGAAAACCGGGACTACAAGCACTGGATACGCAGTATTTT.

The CDR3 loop reads CSASGLAGTTDTQYF. In nucleotides, the CDR3 is TGCAGTGCTAGCGGCCTAGCGGGAACTACAGATACGCAGTATTTT. The rearrangement links TRBV20-1 to TRBJ2-3; 9 bases match TRBD2. V lost 3 bases and J lost 3; bases outside the gene matches: 7. The CDR3 has 15 residues. In germline, CDR1 is DFQATT, CDR2 SNEGSKA (reference sequence).

This clonotype was recorded many times. J is TRBJ2-1 and V is TRBV18; 8 nucleotides agree with TRBD2. The CDR3 length is 17 residues. Looked up from germline, CDR1 is KGHSH and CDR2 is LQKENI. The V and J ends lost 2 bases and 1 base, in that order; junction bases with no gene match: 7. CDR3 nucleotide sequence: TGTGCCAGCTCACCATTATCCAGCGGGGGATCCTACAATGAGCAGTTCTTC. Its protein product is CASSPLSSGGSYNEQFF.

This clonotype was found a few times. This chain links TRBV20-1 with TRBJ2-5; D may be TRBD2 (5 bases). CDR1 DFQATT and CDR2 SNEGSKA come from the germline V gene (reference sequence). The CDR3 spans 13 residues. V was clipped by 7 bases and J by 2 bases, with 14 bases between them. The CDR3 here is CSVTLEGQETQYF. DNA for the CDR3: TGCAGTGTCACGCTCGAGGGTCAAGAGACCCAGTACTTC.